This TCR beta chain was found in a study of beta chain features in type 1 diabetes. CD4+ naive, central memory, regulatory and stem cell-like memory cells were sorted via CD45RO/CCR7/CD25/CD127/CD95/CD27. Every sorted population was more than 98% pure. Sequencing targeted expressed TCRB transcripts, as all isolated RNA had been reverse transcribed. TCRdb's copy holds only in-frame clones and misses some; the assay was immunoSEQ multiplex PCR. The sample yields 35,000 to 45,000 clones, roughly 64% seen once. In germline, CDR1 is SGHTA, CDR2 FQGNSA. The CDR3 consists of 16 residues. With 5 bases clipped from V and 4 bases from J, the junction kept 6 bases outside the gene matches. Worth noting for this clone: Its antigen is unknown.

Study results and limitations: Sampled from patients, naive, central memory and Treg TCRB repertoires appeared more similar than those sampled from healthy donors. Shorter TCRB CDR3s, moderately but significantly so, marked every one of the four CD4+ subsets in Type 1 diabetes patients.

The receptor was isolated from a woman in her 30s in good health. Sequenced sample: Tregs from blood. The chain combines TRBV7-2 with TRBJ2-3; 13 nucleotides agree with TRBD2. The CDR3 DNA is TGTGCCAGCAGCGTAACACTAGCGGGAGGGCCAGATACGCAGTATTTT. The encoded protein is CASSVTLAGGPDTQYF.